This T cell receptor (beta chain) was recovered during a study of a mutant IDH1 vaccine in newly diagnosed glioma. Study as a whole: Standard pretreatment was either radiotherapy, temozolomide, or, for most, radiochemotherapy with temozolomide.

The data were produced by immunoSEQ multiplex PCR, yet TCRdb's version contains in-frame clones alone and is incomplete. The repertoire holds 30,000 or so clones, with about 80% as singletons. Time point defined: week 35, safety follow-up. Every vaccine dose comprised 300 ug of mutant IDH1 20-mer peptide plus topical imiquimod. The study gave patients eight vaccinations in weeks 1, 3, 5, 7, 11, 15, 19, 23. Regarding this clone: Its antigen is currently unknown.

The TCR comes from a man aged 40-49 years with glioma. Some clones in this sample may be carry-over from other donors' samples. Material: PBMCs, obtained from a glioma patient whose treatment included an IDH1 peptide vaccine.

The CDR3 region is CASSLGSSGNTIYF. As DNA, the CDR3 is TGCGCCAGCAGCTTAGGCAGCTCTGGAAACACCATATATTTT. The chain uses TRBV5-1 and TRBJ1-3; no firm D call. The CDR3 loop spans 14 amino acids. CDR1 is SGHRS and CDR2 is YFSETQ in the germline V gene. The germline V and J ends were trimmed by 2 bases and 0 bases, with 6 bases remaining between them.